A single sample is the source of the 30 T cell receptor beta chains below, sequenced in a study of blood T cell repertoires in COVID-19. Clones were read by immunoSEQ multiplex PCR, and TCRdb kept only the in-frame ones, dropping some. The repertoire holds 65,000 to 70,000 clones, with about 85% as singletons. Sequencing was performed on peripheral blood. These receptors all stem from a man older than 75 with acute or convalescent COVID-19.

This rearrangement joins TRBV24-1 to TRBJ1-1; D might be TRBD1 (5 bases). The CDR3 has 13 amino acids. CDR1 KGHDR and CDR2 SFDVKD come from the germline V gene. Trimming pared 7 bases from V and 3 bases from J, leaving 11 bases between. The CDR3 DNA reads TGTGCCACCAGCCGCGGGGCGGACACTGAAGCTTTCTTT. Its translation is CATSRGADTEAFF.

This clone was detected only once. The J gene is TRBJ1-2, the V gene TRBV5-1, with 9 positions matching TRBD1. CDR3 size: 14 residues. J lost 5 bases, V lost 5 bases, and 7 bases had no gene match. CDR1 and CDR2 (germline): SGHRS, YFSETQ. The CDR3: CASSQDRGGYGYTF. For the CDR3, the DNA is TGCGCCAGCAGTCAGGACAGGGGTGGTTATGGCTACACCTTC.

The chain uses TRBV2 and TRBJ1-2; D remains ambiguous. CDR3 length: 13 residues. Trimming removed 4 bases at V and 8 bases at J, with 14 bases between. Germline V gene lookup returns CDR1 SNHLY and CDR2 FYNNEI. The DNA for the CDR3 is TGTGCCAGCAGTGTCCAGGTGCCGCAGGGCTACACCTTC. It encodes CASSVQVPQGYTF.

The chain employs TRBV19 and TRBJ1-2; a weak D match, TRBD1 (5 bases). Trimming took off 3 bases at V and 7 bases at J, with 18 bases between the two ends. In germline, CDR1 is LNHDA, CDR2 SQIVND (reference sequence). CDR3 length: 15 residues. The CDR3 spells CASSITAGRDGGYTF. Written as DNA, the CDR3 is TGTGCCAGTAGTATCACGGCTGGCAGGGATGGTGGCTACACCTTC.

This clone was seen a few times. The rearrangement uses TRBV19 and TRBJ1-2, with TRBD1 as a possible D gene (6 bases). Germline V gene sequence: CDR1 LNHDA, CDR2 SQIVND (reference sequence). Trimming left V 2 bases short and J 2 bases short, with 15 bases between. The CDR3 extends over 16 amino acids. CDR3 bases: TGTGCCAGTAGTATACCGCGCGGGGGGCGCAACTATGGCTACACCTTC. Translating gives CASSIPRGGRNYGYTF.

The chain combines TRBV6-2 or TRBV6-3 with TRBJ2-3; perhaps TRBD2 as D (5 bases). This CDR3 contains 17 residues. Trimming removed 0 bases at V and 4 bases at J, with 17 bases between. Per germline, CDR1 MNHEY and CDR2 SVGEGT. CDR3 sequence reads: CASSYSTGWVEADTQYF. The CDR3 DNA sequence: TGTGCCAGCAGTTACTCGACGGGTTGGGTGGAGGCAGATACGCAGTATTTT.

V and J are TRBV7-6 and TRBJ1-3; 8 bases are a match to TRBD1. The CDR3 consists of 15 residues. Germline loops: CDR1 SGHVS, CDR2 FNYEAQ. Losses at the gene ends were 1 base for V and 1 base for J; bases not matched to a gene: 0. CDR3 DNA: TGTGCCAGCAGCTTAGGGACAGGGTCTGGAAACACCATATATTTT. Protein product: CASSLGTGSGNTIYF.

This sequence joins TRBV6-5 and TRBJ1-1; D unresolved. V gave up 7 bases and J gave up 5 bases, with 17 bases separating them. This CDR3 comprises 14 residues. Germline V gene lookup returns CDR1 MNHEY and CDR2 SVGAGI. Here the CDR3 DNA reads TGTGCCAGCATTAGAGATCACAGCAGAACTGAAGCTTTCTTT. It is translated as CASIRDHSRTEAFF.

This clone was found once. The CDR3 loop is CASSMNFGGLAVYNEQFF. CDR3 nucleotides: TGTGCCAGTAGTATGAATTTTGGGGGACTAGCGGTTTACAATGAGCAGTTCTTC. This chain connects TRBV19 to TRBJ2-1; 11 nucleotides line up with TRBD2. V lost 3 bases to trimming and J lost 4 bases; unmatched junction nucleotides: 11. The CDR3 runs 18 residues. The germline V gene encodes CDR1 LNHDA and CDR2 SQIVND (reference sequence).

The chain is built from TRBV4-1 and TRBJ2-1; TRBD2 matches 8 bases. Trimming took 4 bases from V and 4 from J; bases not matched to a gene: 6. The CDR3 consists of 15 residues. CDR1 is MGHRA, CDR2 YSYEKL, per germline. CDR3 protein: CASSLTTSEYNEQFF. The CDR3, as DNA: TGCGCCAGCAGCCTAACGACTAGCGAATACAATGAGCAGTTCTTC.

The chain is built from TRBV21-1 and TRBJ2-7; the table assigns TRBD2, which was not confirmed against the DNA. TRBV21-1 is classified as a pseudogene. The CDR3 runs to 16 residues. The CDR3 DNA reads TGTGCCAGCAGCCAAGGGGAAGGACTGAAGCCTTACGAGCAGTACTTC. Its protein product is CASSQGEGLKPYEQYF.

The genes are TRBV19 and TRBJ1-2; no definite D call. Germline CDR1 is LNHDA and CDR2 is SQIVND (reference sequence). Trimming pared 2 bases from V and 4 bases from J, leaving 11 bases between. CDR3 length equals 14 residues. The CDR3 is CASSIQVSIYGYTF. The CDR3 DNA follows: TGTGCCAGTAGTATACAGGTTTCCATCTATGGCTACACCTTC.

The chain employs TRBV5-6 and TRBJ1-3; 7 bases are shared with TRBD1. This CDR3 region has 15 residues. The junction had 7 bases not matched to a gene; V was cut back by 4 bases and J by 3 bases. Germline CDR1 is SGHDT and CDR2 is YYEEEE. DNA for the CDR3: TGTGCCAGCAGCGCGTCGACAGGGTTTGGAAACACCATATATTTT. Its protein product is CASSASTGFGNTIYF.

The V call is TRBV5-5, the J call TRBJ2-1; 8 bases match TRBD1. Germline CDR1 is SGHKS and CDR2 is YYEKEE (reference sequence). The V segment lost 6 bases and the J segment 3 bases; nucleotides outside the gene matches: 5. This CDR3 comprises 14 residues. The CDR3 region is CASNEGQGYNEQFF. The CDR3 DNA reads TGTGCCAGCAACGAAGGACAGGGCTACAATGAGCAGTTCTTC.

The chain has TRBV2 and TRBJ1-6; 9 bases agree with TRBD1. The V and J ends lost 5 bases and 0 bases, in that order; junction bases with no gene match: 8. CDR3 length: 18 amino acids. The germline gives CDR1 SNHLY, CDR2 FYNNEI. The CDR3 loop is CASSQGQGGSSYNSPLHF. CDR3 sequence (DNA): TGTGCCAGCAGTCAGGGACAGGGAGGAAGCTCCTATAATTCACCCCTCCACTTT.

V and J are TRBV2 and TRBJ1-1; TRBD1 is a possible D gene (5 bases). The CDR3 has 14 amino acids. V lost 7 bases to trimming and J lost 1 base, with 13 bases between them. Germline V CDR1 and CDR2: SNHLY, FYNNEI. In DNA, the CDR3 is TGTGCCAGCACAGGGTCGCTAACGAACACTGAAGCTTTCTTT. The encoded protein is CASTGSLTNTEAFF.

The chain uses TRBV6-5 and TRBJ2-5, with 11 bases fitting TRBD2. V shed 7 bases and J 2 bases; nucleotides not matched to a gene: 6. Germline-derived CDR1 and CDR2 are MNHEY and SVGAGI. The length of the CDR3 is 15 residues. This chain's CDR3 is CASIRLAGTQETQYF. CDR3 coding DNA: TGTGCCAGCATTCGACTAGCGGGGACTCAAGAGACCCAGTACTTC.

The chain combines TRBV19 with TRBJ2-1; TRBD2 is a possible D gene (6 bases). Germline V gives CDR1 LNHDA, CDR2 SQIVND (reference sequence). Trimming stripped 1 base from V and 8 bases from J, with 15 bases between. The CDR3 totals 15 residues. In DNA, the CDR3 is TGTGCCAGTAGTATAGGCGGAGGGACTCCGGATGAGCAGTTCTTC. As protein: CASSIGGGTPDEQFF.

CDR3 sequence: CASSSDRGLVGYTF. Here the CDR3 DNA reads TGTGCCAGCAGTTCCGACAGGGGGCTTGTCGGCTACACCTTC. This chain connects TRBV27 to TRBJ1-2; 10 nucleotides match TRBD1. Germline V lookup: CDR1 MNHEY, CDR2 SMNVEV (reference sequence). This CDR3 has 14 amino acids. V lost 4 bases to trimming and J lost 8 bases; unmatched junction nucleotides: 7.

V usage is TRBV30 and J usage is TRBJ1-6; D is unresolved. The germline CDR1 and CDR2 sequences are GTSNPN and SVGIG (reference sequence). Deletions cut 5 bases from V and 7 bases from J, with 15 bases between. The CDR3 is 14 amino acids. CDR3 sequence: CAWQVLNRNSPLHF. The CDR3 coding sequence is TGTGCCTGGCAGGTGCTCAACCGAAATTCACCCCTCCACTTT.

The CDR3 DNA sequence: TGTGCCAGCAGCCTCAGGCAGGGGGACTATGGCTACACCTTC. The encoded protein is CASSLRQGDYGYTF. This rearrangement joins TRBV3-1 (or the pseudogene TRBV3-2) to TRBJ1-2, with 7 bases lining up with TRBD1. The CDR3 spans 14 residues. In germline, CDR1 is LGHDT, CDR2 YNNKEL (reference sequence). V dropped 4 bases and J dropped 3; count of bases not matched to a gene: 5.

This clone appeared a single time. The chain carries TRBV12-3 or TRBV12-4 and TRBJ2-2; D unresolved. V gave up 3 bases and J gave up 3 bases, with 5 bases separating them. The CDR3 sequence is 13 residues long. In DNA form, the CDR3 reads TGTGCCAGCAGTTTTTCGGACACCGGGGAGCTGTTTTTT. As protein: CASSFSDTGELFF.

The chain is built from TRBV29-1 and TRBJ2-1; 16 bases align to TRBD2. The CDR3 extends over 16 amino acids. Per the germline V gene, CDR1 is SQVTM and CDR2 is ANQGSEA. Trimming at V came to 3 bases and at J to 7 bases, leaving 6 bases not matched to a gene. The CDR3 spells CSVEGLAGGPVNEQFF. The CDR3 DNA follows: TGCAGCGTTGAGGGACTAGCGGGAGGGCCCGTTAATGAGCAGTTCTTC.

This clone has just one count. The chain's CDR3 is CASSPPNGLGELFF. For the CDR3, the DNA is TGTGCCAGCTCACCACCGAACGGACTTGGGGAGCTGTTTTTT. The chain employs TRBV18 and TRBJ2-2; D perhaps matches TRBD2 (5 bases). CDR1 and CDR2 from the germline V gene are KGHSH and LQKENI. The CDR3 sequence is 14 residues long. Trimming removed 0 bases at V and 8 bases at J, with 10 bases between.

The rearrangement links TRBV18 to TRBJ1-1, with 9 bases matching TRBD1. Germline CDR1 and CDR2: KGHSH and LQKENI. The CDR3 is made up of 19 amino acids. V lost 1 base and J lost 3; bases outside the gene matches: 15. The CDR3: CASSPLVIGQGMMDTEAFF. Here the CDR3 DNA reads TGTGCCAGCTCACCACTCGTAATAGGACAGGGGATGATGGACACTGAAGCTTTCTTT.

The rearrangement joins TRBV19 to TRBJ1-3; TRBD1 agrees at 9 bases. The germline gives CDR1 LNHDA, CDR2 SQIVND (reference sequence). This CDR3 region has 16 residues. V dropped 5 bases and J dropped 4; count of bases not matched to a gene: 9. The CDR3 sequence: CASSPQQGASGNTIYF. The CDR3 DNA sequence: TGTGCCAGTAGTCCACAACAGGGGGCTTCAGGAAACACCATATATTTT. Complete variable domain (other parts from reference TRBV19 and TRBJ1-3): DGGITQSPKYLFRKEGQNVTLSCEQNLNHDAMYWYRQDPGQGLRLIYYSQIVNDFQKGDIAEGYSVSREKKESFPLTVTSAQKNPTAFYLCASSPQQGASGNTIYFGEGSWLTVV.

This chain links TRBV27 with TRBJ2-1, with 7 bases matching TRBD2. Trimming at V came to 6 bases and at J to 4 bases, leaving 12 bases not matched to a gene. Germline assignment: CDR1 MNHEY and CDR2 SMNVEV (reference sequence). The CDR3 spans 16 residues. CDR3 nucleotide sequence: TGTGCCAGCAGGCCATGGGGGGGGAGGGGATACAATGAGCAGTTCTTC. Encoded protein: CASRPWGGRGYNEQFF.

The J gene is TRBJ2-2, the V gene TRBV30; D perhaps matches TRBD2 (5 bases). The germline CDR1 and CDR2 sequences are GTSNPN and SVGIG (reference sequence). Trimming took off 3 bases at V and 8 bases at J, with 7 bases between the two ends. The CDR3 has 11 residues. CDR3 in amino acids: CAWRGAGELFF. For the CDR3, the DNA is TGTGCCTGGAGGGGAGCAGGGGAGCTGTTTTTT.

The V gene is TRBV15, the J gene TRBJ2-5; tentatively, D is TRBD2 (6 bases). The CDR3 has 15 amino acids. Deletions cut 0 bases from V and 4 bases from J, with 12 bases between. The germline V gene has CDR1 LNHNV and CDR2 YYDKDF (reference sequence). CDR3 protein: CATSREGGPRETQYF. CDR3 bases: TGTGCCACCAGCAGAGAGGGGGGTCCCCGAGAGACCCAGTACTTC.

The chain links TRBV9 to TRBJ2-1, with unresolved D. Per germline, CDR1 SGDLS and CDR2 YYNGEE. This CDR3 is built from 13 residues. V lost 0 bases and J lost 5, with 6 bases in between. The DNA for the CDR3 is TGTGCCAGCAGCGTAGATAGTAACAATGAGCAGTTCTTC. Translating it yields CASSVDSNNEQFF.